This T cell receptor beta chain was obtained from a study of CD8+ T cells in alopecia areata. On the study more broadly: Treated patients received oral tofacitinib, 5 to 10 mg twice daily.

Trimming left V 4 bases short and J 6 bases short, with 10 bases between. CDR1 is MNHNS, CDR2 SASEGT, per germline. The CDR3 is 13 amino acids. Broader study findings: Tofacitinib significantly lowered scalp clonality and expanded CD8+ clones among the top 100.

This clone was picked up many times. Its antigen is still unknown. It was cDNA, reverse transcribed from extracted RNA, that served as the sequencing template. The table came from immunoSEQ multiplex PCR; TCRdb's copy has only in-frame clones and leaves some out. The table has 200,000 to 250,000 clones, roughly two fifths seen once. Regarding treatment: oral pan-JAK inhibitor, 5-10 mg twice daily. Punch biopsies of lesional scalp, plus peripheral blood, were taken from alopecia areata patients. The TCR was taken from a human donor with alopecia areata. This rearrangement joins TRBV6-1 to TRBJ1-5; D is ambiguous. Sequencing was performed on CD4+ T cells sorted from blood, taken around week 31, from a patient treated with tofacitinib. Here the CDR3 reads CASSAPDVQPQHF. The CDR3 bases are TGTGCCAGCAGTGCTCCGGACGTTCAGCCCCAGCATTTT.